This T cell receptor (beta chain) was documented in a study of CD8 T cells in ankylosing spondylitis. Study results and limitations: Several of the motif variants were reported before in synovial fluid and blood from reactive arthritis. Matched ankylosing spondylitis synovial fluid reportedly contained a significantly enriched population of disease-linked clones.

There are 14 residues in the CDR3. Per the germline V gene, CDR1 is SEHNR and CDR2 is FQNEAQ (reference sequence). The trim removed 5 bases at V and 1 base at J, leaving 1 base unmatched. The authors made TCR beta libraries by quantitative 5'-RACE with molecular barcodes. Each CDR3 protein is one row after TCRdb ran MiXCR on the 5' RACE reads. The sample lists some 30,000 distinct CDR3 sequences, more than 30% occurring once. With respect to this clonotype: Its cognate antigen is unknown.

The sequenced sample was synovial fluid, either unsorted or a sorted T cell fraction (not recorded which). The chain recombines TRBV7-9 with TRBJ2-5, with 10 nucleotides matching TRBD2. The clonotype was recovered from a male donor with ankylosing spondylitis. CDR3 region: CASSGLAAQETQYF. CDR3 bases: TGTGCCAGCAGCGGACTAGCGGCCCAAGAGACCCAGTACTTC.